The clone carrying this T cell receptor beta chain was recorded a few times. This record belongs to a study of blood T cell repertoires in COVID-19. Data came from immunoSEQ multiplex PCR; TCRdb stores just in-frame clones and leaves some out. The table records 65,000 to 90,000 clones, around four fifths of them present only once. Trimming shortened V by 2 bases and J by 4 bases, and 9 bases separated the two germline ends. The CDR3 spans 14 residues. CDR1 MNHEY and CDR2 SVGEGT come from the germline V gene. The specimen sequenced was peripheral blood. This chain connects TRBV6-2 or TRBV6-3 to TRBJ1-5, with no clear D. This clonotype was obtained from a man older than 75 with active or convalescent COVID-19. CDR3 sequence: CASSYVQINQPQHF. Written as DNA, the CDR3 is TGTGCCAGCAGTTACGTTCAAATTAATCAGCCCCAGCATTTT.